These 7 T cell receptor beta chains were all obtained from the same sample, sequenced in a study of graft-versus-host responses after intestinal transplantation. The assay was immunoSEQ multiplex PCR, and TCRdb's table has in-frame clones only and misses some. The sample holds around 90,000 clones, around nine tenths seen once. The antigens for these receptors are not known. The sequencing here drew on unstimulated CD4+ T cells sorted from spleen or lymph node cells, taken before intestinal transplant. The source is a human donor who received an intestinal transplant.

About this clone: The same CDR3 is also encoded by other DNA sequences in this sample. The gene calls are TRBV28 and TRBJ2-7; D ambiguous. This CDR3 has 13 residues. V was cut by 5 bases and J by 7 bases, with 15 bases left in between. Germline V gene lookup returns CDR1 MDHEN and CDR2 SYDVKM. CDR3 sequence (DNA): TGTGCCAGCAGTGTGCCCAGGCGTGGGGAGCAGTACTTC. Translated, it gives CASSVPRRGEQYF.

The CDR3 loop reads CASRNGGNTIYF. The CDR3 DNA sequence: TGTGCCAGCAGAAATGGTGGAAACACCATATATTTT. The chain links TRBV11-2 to TRBJ1-3; D not certain. V was trimmed by 6 bases and J by 3 bases, leaving 6 bases between them. This CDR3 is built from 12 residues. Germline loops: CDR1 SGHAT, CDR2 FQNNGV.

J is TRBJ2-2 and V is TRBV7-9; TRBD1 might be the D (5 bases). V lost 6 bases to trimming and J lost 5 bases, with 10 bases between them. CDR1 is SEHNR, CDR2 FQNEAQ, per germline (reference sequence). This CDR3 is 13 amino acids long. In DNA, the CDR3 is TGTGCCAGCAGACCAGCAGGGACCGGGGAGCTGTTTTTT. This codes for CASRPAGTGELFF.

The chain's CDR3 is CASSLRASLAGGSDTQYF. Written as DNA, the CDR3 is TGTGCCAGCAGCCTAAGAGCATCACTAGCGGGAGGGTCAGATACGCAGTATTTT. The rearrangement joins TRBV7-2 to TRBJ2-3; 13 bases map to TRBD2. Unmatched junction bases numbered 12, after V lost 5 bases and J lost 4 bases. The CDR3 has 18 residues. Germline CDR1 is SGHTA and CDR2 is FQGNSA.

The CDR3 loop is CASSLTGLSQLISYNEQFF. The CDR3 bases are TGCGCCAGCAGCCTAACCGGGCTTAGTCAGTTAATCTCCTACAATGAGCAGTTCTTC. The V call is TRBV5-1, the J call TRBJ2-1; no clear D gene. V was cut by 4 bases and J by 0 bases, with 23 bases left in between. There are 19 residues in the CDR3. Germline assignment: CDR1 SGHRS and CDR2 YFSETQ.

The J gene is TRBJ1-1, the V gene TRBV28, with D possibly matching TRBD1 (5 bases). This CDR3 region has 16 residues. V was cut by 3 bases and J by 1 base, with 15 bases left in between. Germline CDR1 is MDHEN and CDR2 is SYDVKM. The CDR3 DNA follows: TGTGCCAGCAGTTTGTTTGGGGCTCGAGGGAACACTGAAGCTTTCTTT. It codes for CASSLFGARGNTEAFF.

The CDR3 sequence is CSSSTGRDQPQHF. DNA for the CDR3: TGCAGCTCATCGACAGGGCGGGACCAGCCCCAGCATTTT. This rearrangement joins TRBV29-1 to TRBJ1-5; 7 bases fit TRBD1. Germline CDR1 is SQVTM and CDR2 is ANQGSEA. The CDR3 runs to 13 residues. V lost 8 bases to trimming and J lost 7 bases; unmatched junction nucleotides: 11.